The clone carrying this TCR beta chain was found a few times. Its target is unknown. This sample is part of a study of T cell responses to AZD1222 COVID-19 vaccine. Study-level findings and limits: Most donors were white British and more were female, and clonal diversity was possibly underestimated. Repertoires were collected only later (after the peak T cell response had occurred). An increase in Spike-specific TCR breadth and depth was observed after two AZD1222 doses. Epitopes outside B.1.351 and B.1.1.7 mutated regions reportedly drew nearly half of spike TCRs.

Produced via immunoSEQ multiplex PCR; TCRdb's table is partial and in-frame only. The sample includes roughly 150,000 clones, 80% to 90% of them seen just once. The CDR3 is 15 residues long. The V gene end was trimmed by 0 bases and the J gene end by 6 bases; junction bases not matched to a gene: 2. CDR1 is SGHNT and CDR2 is YYREEE in the germline V gene (reference sequence). The source was peripheral blood, collected on day 0 of AZD1222 vaccination. The rearrangement uses TRBV5-4 and TRBJ2-1; 11 nucleotides agree with TRBD2. The receptor comes from an adult in good health. CDR3 region: CASSLGLAGGNEQFF. The CDR3 nucleotides are TGTGCCAGCAGCTTGGGCCTAGCGGGGGGCAATGAGCAGTTCTTC.